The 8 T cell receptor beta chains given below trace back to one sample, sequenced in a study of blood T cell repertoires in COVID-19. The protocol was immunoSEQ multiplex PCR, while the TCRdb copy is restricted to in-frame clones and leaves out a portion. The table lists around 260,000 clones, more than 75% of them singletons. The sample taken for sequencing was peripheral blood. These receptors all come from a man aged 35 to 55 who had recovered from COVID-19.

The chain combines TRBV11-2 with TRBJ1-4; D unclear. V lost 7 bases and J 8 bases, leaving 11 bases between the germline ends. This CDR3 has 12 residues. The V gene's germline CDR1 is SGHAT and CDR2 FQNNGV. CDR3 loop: CASTQRREKLFF. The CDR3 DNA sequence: TGTGCCAGCACACAACGGAGGGAAAAACTGTTTTTT.

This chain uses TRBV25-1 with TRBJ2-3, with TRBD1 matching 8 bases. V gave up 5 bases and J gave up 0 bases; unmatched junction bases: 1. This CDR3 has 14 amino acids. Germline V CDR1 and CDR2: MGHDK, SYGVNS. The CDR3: CASSRQGSTDTQYF. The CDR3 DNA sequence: TGTGCCAGCAGTCGACAGGGGAGCACAGATACGCAGTATTTT.

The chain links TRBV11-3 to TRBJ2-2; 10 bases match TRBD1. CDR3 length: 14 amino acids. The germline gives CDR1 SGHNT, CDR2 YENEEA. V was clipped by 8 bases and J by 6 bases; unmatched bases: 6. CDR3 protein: CASSGTGVPGELFF. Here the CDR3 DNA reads TGTGCCAGCTCCGGGACAGGGGTTCCCGGGGAGCTGTTTTTT.

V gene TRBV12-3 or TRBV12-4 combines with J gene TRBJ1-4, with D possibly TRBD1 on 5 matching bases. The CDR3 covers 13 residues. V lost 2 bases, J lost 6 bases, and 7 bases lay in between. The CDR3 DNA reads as TGTGCCAGCAGTTTAAGGACACATGAAAAACTGTTTTTT. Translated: CASSLRTHEKLFF.

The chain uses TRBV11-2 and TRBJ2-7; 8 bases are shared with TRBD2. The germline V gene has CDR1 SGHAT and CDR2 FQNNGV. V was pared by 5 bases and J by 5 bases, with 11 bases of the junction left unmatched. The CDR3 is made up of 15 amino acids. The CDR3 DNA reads TGTGCCAGCAGCCGGTCGTTAGCGGGATACAACGAGCAGTACTTC. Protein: CASSRSLAGYNEQYF.

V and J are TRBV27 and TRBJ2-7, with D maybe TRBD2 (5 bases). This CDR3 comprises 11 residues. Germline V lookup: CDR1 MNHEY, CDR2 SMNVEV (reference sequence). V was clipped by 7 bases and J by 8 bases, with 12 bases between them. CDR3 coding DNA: TGTGCCAGCAAAACCGGAGGCAAGCAGTACTTC. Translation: CASKTGGKQYF.

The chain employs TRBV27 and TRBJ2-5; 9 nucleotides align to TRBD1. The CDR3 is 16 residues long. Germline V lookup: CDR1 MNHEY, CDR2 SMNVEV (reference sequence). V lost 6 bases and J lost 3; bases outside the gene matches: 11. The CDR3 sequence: CASSRISGTGKETQYF. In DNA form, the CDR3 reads TGTGCCAGCAGCCGAATCTCCGGGACAGGGAAAGAGACCCAGTACTTC.

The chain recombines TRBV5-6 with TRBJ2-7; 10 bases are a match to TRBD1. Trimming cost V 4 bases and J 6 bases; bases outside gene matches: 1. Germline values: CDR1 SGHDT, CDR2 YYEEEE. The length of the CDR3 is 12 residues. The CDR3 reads CASSRDRGEQYF. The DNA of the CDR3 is TGTGCCAGCAGCCGGGACAGGGGCGAGCAGTACTTC.